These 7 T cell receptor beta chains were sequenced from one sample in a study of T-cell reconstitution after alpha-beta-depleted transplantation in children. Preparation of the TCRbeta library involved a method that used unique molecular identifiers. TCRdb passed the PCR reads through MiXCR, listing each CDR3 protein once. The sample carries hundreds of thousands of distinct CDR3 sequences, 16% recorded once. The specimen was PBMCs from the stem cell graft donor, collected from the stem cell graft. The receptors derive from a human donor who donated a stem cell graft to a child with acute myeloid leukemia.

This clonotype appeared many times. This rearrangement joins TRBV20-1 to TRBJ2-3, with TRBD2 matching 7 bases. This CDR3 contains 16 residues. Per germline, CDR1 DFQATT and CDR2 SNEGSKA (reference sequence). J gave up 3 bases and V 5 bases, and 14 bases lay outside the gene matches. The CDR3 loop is CSAHLVQGGQTDTQYF. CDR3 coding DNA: TGCAGTGCTCACTTGGTGCAGGGAGGGCAAACAGATACGCAGTATTTT.

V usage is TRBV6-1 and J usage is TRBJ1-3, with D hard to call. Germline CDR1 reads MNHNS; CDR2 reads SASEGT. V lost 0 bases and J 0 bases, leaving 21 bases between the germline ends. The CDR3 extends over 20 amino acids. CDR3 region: CASSEAHRRSPSYSGNTIYF. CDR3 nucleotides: TGTGCCAGCAGTGAAGCGCATAGGAGGAGCCCTTCCTACTCTGGAAACACCATATATTTT.

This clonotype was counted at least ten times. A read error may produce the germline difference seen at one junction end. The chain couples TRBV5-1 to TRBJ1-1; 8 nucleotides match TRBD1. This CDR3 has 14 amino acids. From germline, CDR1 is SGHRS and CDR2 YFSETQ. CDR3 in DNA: TGCGCCAGCACCTTGGGACAGGCAAACACTGAAGCTTTCTTT. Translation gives CASTLGQANTEAFF.

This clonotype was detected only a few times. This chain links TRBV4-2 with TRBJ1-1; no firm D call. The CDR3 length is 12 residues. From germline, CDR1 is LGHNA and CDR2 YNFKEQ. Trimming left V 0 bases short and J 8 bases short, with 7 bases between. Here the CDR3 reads CASSQEGREAFF. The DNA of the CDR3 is TGTGCCAGCAGCCAAGAAGGCAGAGAAGCTTTCTTT.

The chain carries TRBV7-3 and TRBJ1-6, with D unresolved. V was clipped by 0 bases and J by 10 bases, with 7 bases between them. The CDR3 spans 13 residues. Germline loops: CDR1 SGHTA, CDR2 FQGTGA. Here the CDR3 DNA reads TGTGCCAGCAGCTTAACTACCACCTCACCCCTCCACTTT. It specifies CASSLTTTSPLHF.

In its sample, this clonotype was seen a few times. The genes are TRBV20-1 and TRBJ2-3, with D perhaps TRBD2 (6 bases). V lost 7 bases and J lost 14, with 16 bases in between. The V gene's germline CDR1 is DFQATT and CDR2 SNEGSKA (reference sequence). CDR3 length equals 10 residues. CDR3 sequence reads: CSVAGLRSYF. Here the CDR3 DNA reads TGCAGTGTTGCGGGGCTCCGGTCGTATTTT.

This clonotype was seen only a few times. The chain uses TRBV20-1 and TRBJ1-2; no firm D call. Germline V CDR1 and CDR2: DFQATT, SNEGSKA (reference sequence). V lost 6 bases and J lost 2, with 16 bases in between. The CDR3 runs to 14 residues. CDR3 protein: CSAIPGFLNYGYTF. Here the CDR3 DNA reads TGCAGTGCCATTCCGGGTTTTCTAAACTATGGCTACACCTTC.